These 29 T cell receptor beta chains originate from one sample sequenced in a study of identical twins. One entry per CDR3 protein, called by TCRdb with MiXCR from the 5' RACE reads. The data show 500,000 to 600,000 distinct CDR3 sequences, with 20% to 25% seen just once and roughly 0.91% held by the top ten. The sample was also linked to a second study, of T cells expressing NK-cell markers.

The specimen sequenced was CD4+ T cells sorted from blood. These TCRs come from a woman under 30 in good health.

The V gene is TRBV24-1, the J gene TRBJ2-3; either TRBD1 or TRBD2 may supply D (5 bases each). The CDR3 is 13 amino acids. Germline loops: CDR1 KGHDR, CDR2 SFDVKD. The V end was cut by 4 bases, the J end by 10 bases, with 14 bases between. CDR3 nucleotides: TGTGCCACCAGTGACCCCGGGACCTCGGCGCAGTATTTT. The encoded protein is CATSDPGTSAQYF.

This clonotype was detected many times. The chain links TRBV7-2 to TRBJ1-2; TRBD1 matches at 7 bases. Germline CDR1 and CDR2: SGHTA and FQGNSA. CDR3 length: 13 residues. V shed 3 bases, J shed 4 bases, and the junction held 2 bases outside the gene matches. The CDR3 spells CASSLGQFYGYTF. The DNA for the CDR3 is TGTGCCAGCAGCTTGGGACAGTTCTATGGCTACACCTTC.

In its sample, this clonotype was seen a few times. The CDR3 region is CAATRRQTNYGYTF. CDR3 in DNA: TGTGCCGCAACTCGACGGCAGACTAACTATGGCTACACCTTC. The gene calls are TRBV7-9 and TRBJ1-2, with D unclear. Germline CDR1 SEHNR, CDR2 FQNEAQ (reference sequence). Deletions cut 11 bases from V and 0 bases from J, with 16 bases between. The length of the CDR3 is 14 residues.

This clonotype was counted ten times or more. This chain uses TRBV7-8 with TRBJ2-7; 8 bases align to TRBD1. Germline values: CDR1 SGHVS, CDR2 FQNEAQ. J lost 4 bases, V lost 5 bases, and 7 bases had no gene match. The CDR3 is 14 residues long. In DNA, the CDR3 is TGTGCCAGCAGCCCTCGACAGGGGCTGTACGAGCAGTACTTC. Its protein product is CASSPRQGLYEQYF. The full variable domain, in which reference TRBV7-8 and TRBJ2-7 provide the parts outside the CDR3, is GAGVSQSPRYKVAKRGQDVALRCDPISGHVSLFWYQQALGQGPEFLTYFQNEAQLDKSGLPSDRFFAERPEGSVSTLKIQRTQQEDSAVYLCASSPRQGLYEQYFGPGTRLTVT.

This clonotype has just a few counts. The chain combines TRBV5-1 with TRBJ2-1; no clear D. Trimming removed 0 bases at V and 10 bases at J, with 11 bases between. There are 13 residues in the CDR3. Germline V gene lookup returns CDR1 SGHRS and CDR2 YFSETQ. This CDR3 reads CASSLAPASEQFF. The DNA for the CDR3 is TGCGCCAGCAGCTTGGCCCCCGCAAGCGAGCAGTTCTTC.

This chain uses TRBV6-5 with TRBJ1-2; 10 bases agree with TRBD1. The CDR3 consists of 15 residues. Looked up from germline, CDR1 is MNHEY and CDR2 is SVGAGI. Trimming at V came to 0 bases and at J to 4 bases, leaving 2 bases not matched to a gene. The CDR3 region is CASSYSDRGGYGYTF. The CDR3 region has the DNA TGTGCCAGCAGTTACTCGGACAGGGGGGGCTATGGCTACACCTTC.

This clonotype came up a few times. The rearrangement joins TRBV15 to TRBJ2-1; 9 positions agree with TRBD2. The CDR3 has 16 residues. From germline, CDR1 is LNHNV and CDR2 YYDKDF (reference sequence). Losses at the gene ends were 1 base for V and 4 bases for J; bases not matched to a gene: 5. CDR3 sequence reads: CATSRAAGGTYNEQFF. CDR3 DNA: TGTGCCACCAGCAGAGCAGCGGGGGGAACGTACAATGAGCAGTTCTTC.

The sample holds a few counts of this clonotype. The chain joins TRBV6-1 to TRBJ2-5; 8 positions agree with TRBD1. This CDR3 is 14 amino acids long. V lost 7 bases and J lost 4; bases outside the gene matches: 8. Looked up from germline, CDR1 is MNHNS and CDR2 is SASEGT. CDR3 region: CASTRTGNRETQYF. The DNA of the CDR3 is TGTGCCAGCACCCGGACAGGGAATAGAGAGACCCAGTACTTC.

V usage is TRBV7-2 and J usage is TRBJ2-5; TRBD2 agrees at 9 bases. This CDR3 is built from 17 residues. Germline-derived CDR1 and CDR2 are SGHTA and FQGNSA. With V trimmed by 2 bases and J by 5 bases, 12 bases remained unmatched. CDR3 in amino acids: CASSLKPPAGGDETQYF. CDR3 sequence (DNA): TGTGCCAGCAGCTTAAAGCCCCCAGCGGGAGGAGATGAGACCCAGTACTTC.

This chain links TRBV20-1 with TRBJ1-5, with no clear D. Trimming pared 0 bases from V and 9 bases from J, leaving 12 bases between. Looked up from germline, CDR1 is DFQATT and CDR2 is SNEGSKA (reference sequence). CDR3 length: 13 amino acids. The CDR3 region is CSARDLDQRPQHF. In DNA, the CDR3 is TGCAGTGCTAGAGATCTGGACCAACGGCCCCAGCATTTT.

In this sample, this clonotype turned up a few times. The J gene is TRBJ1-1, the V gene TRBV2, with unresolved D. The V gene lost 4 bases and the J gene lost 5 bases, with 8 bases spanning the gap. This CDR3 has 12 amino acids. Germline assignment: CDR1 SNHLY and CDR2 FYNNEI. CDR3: CASSVGKTEAFF. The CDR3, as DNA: TGTGCCAGCAGTGTAGGAAAGACTGAAGCTTTCTTT.

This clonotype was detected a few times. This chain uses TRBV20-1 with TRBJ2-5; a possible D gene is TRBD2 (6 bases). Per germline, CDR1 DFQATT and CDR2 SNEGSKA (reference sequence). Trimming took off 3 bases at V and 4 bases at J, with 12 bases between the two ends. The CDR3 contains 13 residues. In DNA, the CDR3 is TGCAGTGCTAGCCGGACTACCGGAGAGACCCAGTACTTC. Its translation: CSASRTTGETQYF.

The CDR3 DNA follows: TGTGCCAGCAGCTTAACCTTCGCCTACGAGCAGTACTTC. Translated, it gives CASSLTFAYEQYF. The chain couples TRBV7-6 to TRBJ2-7, with D unclear. There are 13 residues in the CDR3. Germline V gene lookup returns CDR1 SGHVS and CDR2 FNYEAQ. With 2 bases removed from V and 2 bases from J, the gap between germline ends came to 7 bases. Supplemented by reference TRBV7-6 and TRBJ2-7, the full variable domain reads GAGVSQSPRYKVTKRGQDVALRCDPISGHVSLYWYRQALGQGPEFLTYFNYEAQQDKSGLPNDRFSAERPEGSISTLTIQRTEQRDSAMYRCASSLTFAYEQYFGPGTRLTVT.

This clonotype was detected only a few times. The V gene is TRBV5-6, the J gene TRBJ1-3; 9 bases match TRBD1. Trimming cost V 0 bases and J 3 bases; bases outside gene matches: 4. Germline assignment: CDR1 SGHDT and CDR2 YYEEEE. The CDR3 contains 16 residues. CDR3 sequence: CASSLDTGGDGNTIYF. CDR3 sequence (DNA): TGTGCCAGCAGCTTGGATACAGGGGGCGATGGAAACACCATATATTTT. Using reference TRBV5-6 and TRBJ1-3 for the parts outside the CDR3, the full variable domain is DAGVTQSPTHLIKTRGQQVTLRCSPKSGHDTVSWYQQALGQGPQFIFQYYEEEERQRGNFPDRFSGHQFPNYSSELNVNALLLGDSALYLCASSLDTGGDGNTIYFGEGSWLTVV.

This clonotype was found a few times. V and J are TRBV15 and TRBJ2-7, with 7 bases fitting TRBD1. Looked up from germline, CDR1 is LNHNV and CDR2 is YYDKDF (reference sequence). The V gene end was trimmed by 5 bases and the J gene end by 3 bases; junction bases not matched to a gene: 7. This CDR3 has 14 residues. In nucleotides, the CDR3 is TGTGCCACCAGCGGACCCGGGACAGACTACGAGCAGTACTTC. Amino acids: CATSGPGTDYEQYF.

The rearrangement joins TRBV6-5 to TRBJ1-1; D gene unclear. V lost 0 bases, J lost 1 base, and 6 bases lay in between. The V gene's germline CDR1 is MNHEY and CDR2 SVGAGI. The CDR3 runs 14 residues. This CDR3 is CASSYSSKNTEAFF. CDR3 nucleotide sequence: TGTGCCAGCAGTTACTCATCCAAGAACACTGAAGCTTTCTTT.

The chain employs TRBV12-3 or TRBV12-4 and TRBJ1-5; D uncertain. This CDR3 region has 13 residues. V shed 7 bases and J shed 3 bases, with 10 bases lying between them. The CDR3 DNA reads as TGTGCCAGCAACCGAGCTATCAATCAGCCCCAGCATTTT. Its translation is CASNRAINQPQHF.

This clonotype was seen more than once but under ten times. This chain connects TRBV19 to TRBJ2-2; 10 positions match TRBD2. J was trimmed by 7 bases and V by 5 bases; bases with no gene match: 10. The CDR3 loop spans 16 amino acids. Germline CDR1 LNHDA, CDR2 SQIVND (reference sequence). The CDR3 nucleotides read TGTGCCAGTAGTGGGCTGCTAGCGGGAGTAATCGGGGAGCTGTTTTTT. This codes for CASSGLLAGVIGELFF.

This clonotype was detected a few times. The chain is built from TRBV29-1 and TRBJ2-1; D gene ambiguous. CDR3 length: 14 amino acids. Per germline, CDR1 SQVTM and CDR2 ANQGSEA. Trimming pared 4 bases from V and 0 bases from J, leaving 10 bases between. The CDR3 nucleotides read TGCAGCGTTGCTGAGAGGAGCTCCTACAATGAGCAGTTCTTC. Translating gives CSVAERSSYNEQFF.

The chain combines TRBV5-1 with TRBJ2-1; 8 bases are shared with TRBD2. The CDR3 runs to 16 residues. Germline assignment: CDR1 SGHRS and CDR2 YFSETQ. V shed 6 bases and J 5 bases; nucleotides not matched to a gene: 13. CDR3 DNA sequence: TGCGCCAGCAACCCTCGAGCGGGAGATGGCCACAATGAGCAGTTCTTC. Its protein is CASNPRAGDGHNEQFF.

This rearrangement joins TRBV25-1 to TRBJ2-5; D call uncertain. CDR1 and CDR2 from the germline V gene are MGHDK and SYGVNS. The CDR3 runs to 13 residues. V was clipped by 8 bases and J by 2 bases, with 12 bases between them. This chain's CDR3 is CASQTTVQETQYF. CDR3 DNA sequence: TGTGCCAGCCAGACGACGGTACAAGAGACCCAGTACTTC.

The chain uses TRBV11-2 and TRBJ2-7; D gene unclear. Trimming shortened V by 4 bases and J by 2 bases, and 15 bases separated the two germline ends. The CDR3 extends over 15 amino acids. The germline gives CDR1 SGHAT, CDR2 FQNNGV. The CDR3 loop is CASSWGPGPAYEQYF. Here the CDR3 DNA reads TGTGCCAGCAGCTGGGGTCCTGGTCCCGCCTACGAGCAGTACTTC.

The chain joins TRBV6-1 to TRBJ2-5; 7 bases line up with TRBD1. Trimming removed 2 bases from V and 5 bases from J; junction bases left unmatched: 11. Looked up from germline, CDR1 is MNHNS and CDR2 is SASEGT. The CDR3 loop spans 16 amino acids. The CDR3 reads CASSELGDRVVETQYF. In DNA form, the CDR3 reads TGTGCCAGCAGTGAACTCGGTGACAGGGTGGTTGAGACCCAGTACTTC.

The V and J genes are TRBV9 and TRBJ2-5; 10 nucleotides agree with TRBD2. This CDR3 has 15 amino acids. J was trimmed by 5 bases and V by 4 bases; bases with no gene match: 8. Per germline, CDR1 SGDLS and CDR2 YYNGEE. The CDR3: CASSPLTSGVETQYF. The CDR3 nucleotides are TGTGCCAGCAGCCCTCTCACTAGCGGGGTTGAGACCCAGTACTTC.

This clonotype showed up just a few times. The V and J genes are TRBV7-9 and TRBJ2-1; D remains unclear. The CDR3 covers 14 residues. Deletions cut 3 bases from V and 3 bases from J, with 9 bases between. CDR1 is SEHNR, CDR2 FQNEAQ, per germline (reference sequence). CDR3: CASSLTSHYNEQFF. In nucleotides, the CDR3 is TGTGCCAGCAGCTTGACGAGCCACTACAATGAGCAGTTCTTC.

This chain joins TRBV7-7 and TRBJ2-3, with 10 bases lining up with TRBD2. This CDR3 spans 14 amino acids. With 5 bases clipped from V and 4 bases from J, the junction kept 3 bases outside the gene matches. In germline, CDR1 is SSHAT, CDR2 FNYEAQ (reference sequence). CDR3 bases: TGTGCCAGCAGCCCTAGCGGGGGCGCAGATACGCAGTATTTT. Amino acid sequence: CASSPSGGADTQYF. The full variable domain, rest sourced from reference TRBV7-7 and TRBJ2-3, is GAGVSQSPRYKVTKRGQDVTLRCDPISSHATLYWYQQALGQGPEFLTYFNYEAQPDKSGLPSDRFSAERPEGSISTLTIQRTEQRDSAMYRCASSPSGGADTQYFGPGTRLTVL.

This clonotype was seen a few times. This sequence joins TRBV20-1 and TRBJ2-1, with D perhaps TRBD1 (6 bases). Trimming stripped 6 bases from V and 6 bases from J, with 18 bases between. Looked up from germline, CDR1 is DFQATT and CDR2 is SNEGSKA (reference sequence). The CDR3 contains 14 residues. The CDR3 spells CSAPGVTGSNEQFF. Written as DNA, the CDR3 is TGCAGTGCCCCAGGGGTCACCGGATCCAATGAGCAGTTCTTC.

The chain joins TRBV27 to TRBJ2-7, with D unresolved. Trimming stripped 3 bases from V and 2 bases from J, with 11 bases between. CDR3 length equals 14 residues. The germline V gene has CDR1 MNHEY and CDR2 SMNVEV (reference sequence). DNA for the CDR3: TGTGCCAGCAGTTTGGGCCCGCGTGCCTACGAGCAGTACTTC. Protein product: CASSLGPRAYEQYF.

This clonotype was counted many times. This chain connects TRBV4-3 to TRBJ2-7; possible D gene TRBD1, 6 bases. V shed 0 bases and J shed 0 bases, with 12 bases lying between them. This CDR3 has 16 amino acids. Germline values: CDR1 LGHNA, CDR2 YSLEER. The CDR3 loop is CASSQDGRGSSYEQYF. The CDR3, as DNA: TGCGCCAGCAGCCAAGACGGCAGGGGTTCCTCCTACGAGCAGTACTTC.